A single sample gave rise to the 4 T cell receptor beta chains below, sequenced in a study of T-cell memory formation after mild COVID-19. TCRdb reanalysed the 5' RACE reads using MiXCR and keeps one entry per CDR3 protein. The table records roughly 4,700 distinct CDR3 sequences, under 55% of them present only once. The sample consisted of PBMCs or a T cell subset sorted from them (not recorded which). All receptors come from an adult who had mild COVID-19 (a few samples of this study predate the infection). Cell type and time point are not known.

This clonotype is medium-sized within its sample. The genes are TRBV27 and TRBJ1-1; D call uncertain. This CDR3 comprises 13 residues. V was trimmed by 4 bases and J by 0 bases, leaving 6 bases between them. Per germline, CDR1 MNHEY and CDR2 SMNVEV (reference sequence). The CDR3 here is CASSWTVNTEAFF. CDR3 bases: TGTGCCAGCAGTTGGACGGTGAACACTGAAGCTTTCTTT.

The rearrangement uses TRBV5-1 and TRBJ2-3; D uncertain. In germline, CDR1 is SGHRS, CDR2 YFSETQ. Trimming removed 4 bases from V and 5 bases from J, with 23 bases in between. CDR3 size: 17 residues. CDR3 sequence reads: CASSPAGFTRRQDTQYF. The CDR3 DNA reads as TGCGCCAGCAGCCCCGCCGGTTTTACCCGCAGACAAGATACGCAGTATTTT.

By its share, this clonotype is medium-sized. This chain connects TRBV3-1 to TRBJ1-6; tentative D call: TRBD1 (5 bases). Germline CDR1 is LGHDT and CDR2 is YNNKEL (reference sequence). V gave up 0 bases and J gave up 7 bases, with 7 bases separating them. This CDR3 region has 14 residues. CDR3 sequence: CASSQDRVNSPLHF. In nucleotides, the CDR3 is TGTGCCAGCAGCCAAGACAGGGTAAATTCACCCCTCCACTTT. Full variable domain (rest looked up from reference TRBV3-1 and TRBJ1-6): DTAVSQTPKYLVTQMGNDKSIKCEQNLGHDTMYWYKQDSKKFLKIMFSYNNKELIINETVPNRFSPKSPDKAHLNLHINSLELGDSAVYFCASSQDRVNSPLHFGNGTRLTVT.

The DNA of the CDR3 is TGTGCCATCAGTGGGGCTAGCGGGGGGTCTCCTCCGGAGACCCAGTACTTC. This encodes CAISGASGGSPPETQYF. The V call is TRBV10-3, the J call TRBJ2-5; 11 bases agree with TRBD2. From germline, CDR1 is ENHRY and CDR2 SYGVKD. J lost 5 bases, V lost 4 bases, and 12 bases had no gene match. This CDR3 is built from 17 residues.